The clone carrying this T cell receptor beta chain showed up many times. Its antigen is not identified. The CDR3 totals 14 residues. V lost 4 bases to trimming and J lost 5 bases; unmatched junction nucleotides: 7. Germline V gives CDR1 SGHRS, CDR2 YFSETQ. This sample is part of a study of Graves' ophthalmopathy and Graves' hyperthyroidism. Investigators amplified TCR beta CDR3 regions from RNA transcripts. In the first round, RT-PCR was carried out with HTBI primers, and a multiplex PCR formed the second round. Each CDR3 protein gets one entry after TCRdb re-called the multiplex PCR reads with MiXCR. The sample has roughly 480,000 distinct CDR3 sequences, about an eighth seen once. The study's findings and limits: Most thyroid clonotypes expanded beyond 0.001 frequency were also found in blood.

This receptor was obtained from a woman in her twenties or thirties with Graves' ophthalmopathy. Input material: blood. V gene TRBV5-1 combines with J gene TRBJ2-5; 8 nucleotides align to TRBD1. CDR3 protein: CASSVTGAEETQYF. Here the CDR3 DNA reads TGCGCCAGCAGCGTGACAGGGGCTGAGGAGACCCAGTACTTC. Variable domain in full (rest from reference TRBV5-1 and TRBJ2-5): KAGVTQTPRYLIKTRGQQVTLSCSPISGHRSVSWYQQTPGQGLQFLFEYFSETQRNKGNFPGRFSGRQFSNSRSEMNVSTLELGDSALYLCASSVTGAEETQYFGPGTRLLVL.